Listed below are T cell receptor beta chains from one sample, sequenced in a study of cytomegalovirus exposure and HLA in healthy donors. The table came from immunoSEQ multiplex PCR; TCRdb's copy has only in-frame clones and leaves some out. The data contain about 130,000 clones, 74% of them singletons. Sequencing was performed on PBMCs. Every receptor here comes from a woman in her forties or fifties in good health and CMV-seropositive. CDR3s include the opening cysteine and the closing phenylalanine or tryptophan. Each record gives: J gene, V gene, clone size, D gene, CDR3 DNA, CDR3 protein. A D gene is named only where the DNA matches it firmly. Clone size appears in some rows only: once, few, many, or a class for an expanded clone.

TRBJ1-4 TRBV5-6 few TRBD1 TGTGCCAGCAGCTGGACAGGGGAGGGGGAAAAACTGTTTTTT CASSWTGEGEKLFF
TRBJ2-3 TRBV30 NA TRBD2 TGTGCCTGGAGACGGGGGGGCTTAGTAGATACGCAGTATTTT CAWRRGGLVDTQYF
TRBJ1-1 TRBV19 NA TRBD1 TGTGCCTCGAGACCCCAGGGGGACACTGAAGCTTTCTTT CASRPQGDTEAFF
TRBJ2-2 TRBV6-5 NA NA TGTGCCAGCAAAGAGGGAAACACCGGGGAGCTGTTTTTT CASKEGNTGELFF
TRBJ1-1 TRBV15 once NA TGTGCCACCAGCTTAAACAACGGACTCACTGAAGCTTTCTTT CATSLNNGLTEAFF
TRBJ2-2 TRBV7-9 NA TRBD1 TGTGCCAGCAGCCCGCGGGACAGGGGGCTGCCCGGGGAGCTGTTTTTT CASSPRDRGLPGELFF
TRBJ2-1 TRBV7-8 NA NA TGTGCCAGCAGCTACGGGTTTGGAGGTCGCAATGAGCAGTTCTTC CASSYGFGGRNEQFF
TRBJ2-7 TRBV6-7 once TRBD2 TGTGCCAGCAGTCAACTAGCGGGGGGGGCCGAGCAGTACTTC CASSQLAGGAEQYF
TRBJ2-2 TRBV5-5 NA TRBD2 TGTGCCAGCAGCTTCAGCGGGGGGGGCACCGGGGAGCTGTTTTTT CASSFSGGGTGELFF
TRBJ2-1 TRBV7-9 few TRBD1 TGTGCCAGCAGCTTAATTAGGGGGCTTGGGCAGTTCTTC CASSLIRGLGQFF
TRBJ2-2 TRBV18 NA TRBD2 TGTGCCAGCTCGCCGGGACTAGCACGAGCCGGGGAGCTGTTTTTT CASSPGLARAGELFF
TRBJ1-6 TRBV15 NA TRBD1 TGTGCCACCAGCAGAGATCGACAGGGAAATTCACCCCTCCACTTT CATSRDRQGNSPLHF
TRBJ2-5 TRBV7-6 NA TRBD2 TGTGCCAGCAGCCGTCTAGCGGGGGGGCTGGAGACCCAGTACTTC CASSRLAGGLETQYF
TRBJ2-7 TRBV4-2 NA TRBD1 TGTGCCAGCAGCCGAGACAGGGCGCCCACCTACGAGCAGTACTTC CASSRDRAPTYEQYF
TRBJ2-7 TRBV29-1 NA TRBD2 TGCAGCGTTCGATTGGCGGGGGGCTACGAGCAGTACTTC CSVRLAGGYEQYF